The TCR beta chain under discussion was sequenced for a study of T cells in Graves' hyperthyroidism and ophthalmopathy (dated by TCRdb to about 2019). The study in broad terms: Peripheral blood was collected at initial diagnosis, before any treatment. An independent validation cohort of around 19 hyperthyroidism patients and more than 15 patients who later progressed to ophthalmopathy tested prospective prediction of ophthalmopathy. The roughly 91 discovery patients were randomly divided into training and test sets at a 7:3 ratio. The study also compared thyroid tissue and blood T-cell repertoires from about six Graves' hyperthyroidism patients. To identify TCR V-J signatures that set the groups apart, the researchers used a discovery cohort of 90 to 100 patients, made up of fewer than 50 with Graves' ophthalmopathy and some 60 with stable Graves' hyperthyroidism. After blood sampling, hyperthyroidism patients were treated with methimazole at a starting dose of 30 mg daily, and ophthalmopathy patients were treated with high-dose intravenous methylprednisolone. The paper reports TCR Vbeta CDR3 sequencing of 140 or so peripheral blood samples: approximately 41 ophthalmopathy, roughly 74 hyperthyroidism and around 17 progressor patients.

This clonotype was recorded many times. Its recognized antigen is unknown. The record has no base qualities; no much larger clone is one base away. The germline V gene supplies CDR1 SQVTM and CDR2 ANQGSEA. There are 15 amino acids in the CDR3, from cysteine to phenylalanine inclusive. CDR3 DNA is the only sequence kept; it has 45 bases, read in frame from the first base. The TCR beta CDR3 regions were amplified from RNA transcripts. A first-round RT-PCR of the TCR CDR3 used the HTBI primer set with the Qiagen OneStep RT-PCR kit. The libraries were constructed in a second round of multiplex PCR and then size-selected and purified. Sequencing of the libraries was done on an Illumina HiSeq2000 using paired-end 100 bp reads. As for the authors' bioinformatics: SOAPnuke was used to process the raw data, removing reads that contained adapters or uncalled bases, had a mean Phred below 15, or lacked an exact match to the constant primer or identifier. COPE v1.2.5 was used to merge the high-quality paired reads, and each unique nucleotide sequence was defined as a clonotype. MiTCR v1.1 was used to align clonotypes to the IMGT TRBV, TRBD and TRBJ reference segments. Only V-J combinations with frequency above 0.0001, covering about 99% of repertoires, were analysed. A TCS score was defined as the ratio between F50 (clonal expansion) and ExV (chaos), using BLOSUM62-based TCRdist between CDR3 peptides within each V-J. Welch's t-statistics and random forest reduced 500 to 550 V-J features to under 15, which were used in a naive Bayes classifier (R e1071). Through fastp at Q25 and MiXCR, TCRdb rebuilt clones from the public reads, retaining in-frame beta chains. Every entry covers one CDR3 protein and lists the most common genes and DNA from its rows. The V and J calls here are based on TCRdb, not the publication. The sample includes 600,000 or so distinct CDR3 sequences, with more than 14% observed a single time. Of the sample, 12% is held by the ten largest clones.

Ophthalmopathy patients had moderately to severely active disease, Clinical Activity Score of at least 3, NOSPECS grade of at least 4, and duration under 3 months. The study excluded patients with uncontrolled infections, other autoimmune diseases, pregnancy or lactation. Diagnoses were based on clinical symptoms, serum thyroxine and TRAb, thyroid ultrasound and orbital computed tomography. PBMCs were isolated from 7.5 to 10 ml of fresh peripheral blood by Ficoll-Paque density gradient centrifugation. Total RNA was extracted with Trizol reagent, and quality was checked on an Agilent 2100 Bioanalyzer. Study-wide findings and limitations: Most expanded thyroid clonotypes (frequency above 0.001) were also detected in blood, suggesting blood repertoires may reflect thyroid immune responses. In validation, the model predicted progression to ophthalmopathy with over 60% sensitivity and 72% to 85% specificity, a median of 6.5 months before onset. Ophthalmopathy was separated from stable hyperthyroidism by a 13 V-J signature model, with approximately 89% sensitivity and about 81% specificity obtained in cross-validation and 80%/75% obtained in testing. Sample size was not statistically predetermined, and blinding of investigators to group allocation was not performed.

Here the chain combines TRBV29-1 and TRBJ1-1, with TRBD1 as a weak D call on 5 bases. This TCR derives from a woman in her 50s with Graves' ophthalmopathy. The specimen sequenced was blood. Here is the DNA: TGCAGTACGCAACCCAGGACATTTTTGAACACTGAAGCTTTCTTT. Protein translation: CSTQPRTFLNTEAFF.